Below are 30 T cell receptor beta chains sequenced from a single sample in a study of OX40 agonist ivuxolimab in advanced cancers. Generated by immunoSEQ multiplex PCR, the TCRdb table keeps only in-frame clones and is missing some. The sample includes 80,000 to 100,000 clones, roughly 94% seen only once; the top ten take about 2.6%. The specimen comprised CD4+ or CD8+ T cells sorted from blood, sampled in a trial of the OX40 agonist ivuxolimab. The receptors were gathered from an adult with an advanced solid tumor such as melanoma, head and neck, liver or kidney cancer.

The J gene is TRBJ2-5, the V gene TRBV6-5; tentatively, D is TRBD2 (5 bases). The V end was cut by 2 bases, the J end by 2 bases, with 12 bases between. Germline-derived CDR1 and CDR2 are MNHEY and SVGAGI. This CDR3 comprises 15 residues. The CDR3 protein is CASSYASSLQETQYF. The CDR3, as DNA: TGTGCCAGCAGTTACGCTAGCAGTCTTCAAGAGACCCAGTACTTC.

This clone is a singleton in its sample. This sequence joins TRBV13 and TRBJ2-1; D tentatively reads TRBD1 or TRBD2 (5 bases each). Germline V gene lookup returns CDR1 PRHDT and CDR2 FYEKMQ (reference sequence). Trimming removed 0 bases from V and 4 bases from J, with 7 bases in between. The CDR3 sequence is 14 residues long. CDR3 DNA sequence: TGTGCCAGCAGCTTAGGGGGACGATACAATGAGCAGTTCTTC. Translated: CASSLGGRYNEQFF.

This clone was observed a handful of times. The chain combines TRBV7-8 with TRBJ1-5, with 9 bases matching TRBD1. CDR3 length: 14 amino acids. V shed 6 bases, J shed 5 bases, and the junction held 5 bases outside the gene matches. Germline CDR1 and CDR2: SGHVS and FQNEAQ. DNA of the CDR3: TGTGCCAGCAGTGCTACAGGGGGCGATCAGCCCCAGCATTTT. Translated: CASSATGGDQPQHF.

This clone was counted once. The chain couples TRBV6-5 to TRBJ2-7; perhaps TRBD2 as D (6 bases). The CDR3 runs to 13 residues. Germline lookup yields CDR1 MNHEY and CDR2 SVGAGI. Between the trimmed V and J ends, which lost 6 bases and 2 bases, there was a span of 11 bases. CDR3 sequence: CASSLAVAYEQYF. The CDR3 nucleotides are TGTGCCAGCAGCTTAGCGGTGGCCTACGAGCAGTACTTC.

V and J are TRBV29-1 and TRBJ2-3, with TRBD1 matching 7 bases. With V trimmed by 0 bases and J by 1 base, 4 bases remained unmatched. CDR1 and CDR2 (germline): SQVTM, ANQGSEA. There are 15 residues in the CDR3. The CDR3 sequence: CSVEDLDRGTDTQYF. The DNA for the CDR3 is TGCAGCGTTGAAGATCTCGACAGGGGCACAGATACGCAGTATTTT.

This sequence joins TRBV5-6 and TRBJ2-1, with 7 bases lining up with TRBD2. Germline lookup yields CDR1 SGHDT and CDR2 YYEEEE. The CDR3 totals 15 residues. J gave up 6 bases and V 2 bases, and 8 bases lay outside the gene matches. The DNA for the CDR3 is TGTGCCAGCAGCTTCACCAGGGAGGGAGGCAATGAGCAGTTCTTC. It is translated as CASSFTREGGNEQFF. Looking up the rest from reference TRBV5-6 and TRBJ2-1 gives the full variable domain: DAGVTQSPTHLIKTRGQQVTLRCSPKSGHDTVSWYQQALGQGPQFIFQYYEEEERQRGNFPDRFSGHQFPNYSSELNVNALLLGDSALYLCASSFTREGGNEQFFGPGTRLTVL.

The J gene is TRBJ1-4, the V gene TRBV13; D unclear. The CDR3 is 14 residues long. Trimming shortened V by 3 bases and J by 0 bases, and 5 bases separated the two germline ends. Germline CDR1 reads PRHDT; CDR2 reads FYEKMQ (reference sequence). CDR3 nucleotides: TGTGCCAGCAGCTTTTCCGCAACTAATGAAAAACTGTTTTTT. Translated, it gives CASSFSATNEKLFF. Combining the CDR3 with reference TRBV13 and TRBJ1-4 gives the whole variable domain AAGVIQSPRHLIKEKRETATLKCYPIPRHDTVYWYQQGPGQDPQFLISFYEKMQSDKGSIPDRFSAQQFSDYHSELNMSSLELGDSALYFCASSFSATNEKLFFGSGTQLSVL.

The genes are TRBV11-2 and TRBJ2-1; TRBD1 aligns across 7 bases. The germline gives CDR1 SGHAT, CDR2 FQNNGV. The CDR3 length is 14 residues. V gave up 5 bases and J gave up 10 bases; unmatched junction bases: 11. The CDR3 DNA reads TGTGCCAGCAGCATAATATCCAGGGGGAACGAGCAGTTCTTC. Translation: CASSIISRGNEQFF.

The rearrangement joins TRBV25-1 to TRBJ2-5; D uncertain. Per germline, CDR1 MGHDK and CDR2 SYGVNS. The V gene lost 0 bases and the J gene lost 7 bases, with 6 bases spanning the gap. This CDR3 region has 12 residues. The CDR3 DNA reads TGTGCCAGCAGTGAATATACGGGGACCCAGTACTTC. The encoded protein is CASSEYTGTQYF.

A single count supports this clone. The chain uses TRBV10-3 and TRBJ1-2, with D perhaps TRBD1 (6 bases). The CDR3 covers 15 residues. Per the germline V gene, CDR1 is ENHRY and CDR2 is SYGVKD. With 7 bases removed from V and 4 bases from J, the gap between germline ends came to 19 bases. CDR3 amino acids: CAITETGELFYGYTF. CDR3 in DNA: TGTGCCATCACCGAGACAGGAGAACTTTTCTATGGCTACACCTTC.

V and J are TRBV14 and TRBJ2-1, with D tentatively TRBD2 (5 bases). Germline V gene lookup returns CDR1 SGHDN and CDR2 FVKESK. The CDR3 is 13 residues long. The germline V and J ends were trimmed by 8 bases and 6 bases, with 14 bases remaining between them. The CDR3 protein is CASRTLAGNEQFF. The CDR3 nucleotides read TGTGCCAGCCGCACGCTCGCGGGCAATGAGCAGTTCTTC.

The chain combines TRBV9 with TRBJ2-6; D is unresolved. This CDR3 is 13 amino acids long. The V end lost 4 bases, the J end lost 0 bases, and 2 bases lay between the germline ends. CDR1 is SGDLS and CDR2 is YYNGEE in the germline V gene. The CDR3 DNA reads TGTGCCAGCAGCAGCTCTGGGGCCAACGTCCTGACTTTC. Translated: CASSSSGANVLTF. Drawing the rest from reference TRBV9 and TRBJ2-6, the complete variable domain is DSGVTQTPKHLITATGQRVTLRCSPRSGDLSVYWYQQSLDQGLQFLIQYYNGEERAKGNILERFSAQQFPDLHSELNLSSLELGDSALYFCASSSSGANVLTFGAGSRLTVL.

The chain uses TRBV13 and TRBJ2-3; D possibly corresponds to TRBD2 (5 bases). This CDR3 has 15 amino acids. Germline assignment: CDR1 PRHDT and CDR2 FYEKMQ (reference sequence). Trimming shortened V by 2 bases and J by 0 bases, and 9 bases separated the two germline ends. This chain's CDR3 is CASSLSGVSTDTQYF. The CDR3 nucleotides read TGTGCCAGCAGCTTATCCGGGGTTAGCACAGATACGCAGTATTTT.

This chain uses TRBV28 with TRBJ2-1, with 12 bases fitting TRBD1. This CDR3 comprises 15 residues. V gave up 4 bases and J gave up 6 bases; unmatched junction bases: 4. Germline CDR1 MDHEN, CDR2 SYDVKM. Written as DNA, the CDR3 is TGTGCCAGCAGTTCCCCGGGACAGGGGGCCAATGAGCAGTTCTTC. This sequence encodes CASSSPGQGANEQFF.

The chain uses TRBV4-1 and TRBJ2-7; D may be TRBD2 (5 bases). CDR1 and CDR2 (germline): MGHRA, YSYEKL. The CDR3 covers 14 residues. V lost 1 base and J lost 0, with 7 bases in between. CDR3 residues: CASSQVEGSYEQYF. CDR3 DNA sequence: TGCGCCAGCAGCCAAGTTGAGGGCTCCTACGAGCAGTACTTC.

The CDR3 region is CASSLADRADGYTF. The CDR3 nucleotides read TGTGCCAGCAGCTTGGCGGACAGGGCAGATGGCTACACCTTC. The chain combines TRBV5-4 with TRBJ1-2; 8 bases line up with TRBD1. Per the germline V gene, CDR1 is SGHNT and CDR2 is YYREEE (reference sequence). The ends lost 0 bases at V and 6 bases at J; junction bases unmatched: 4. This CDR3 spans 14 amino acids.

The J gene is TRBJ2-7, the V gene TRBV11-2, with D unclear. This CDR3 is built from 17 residues. V lost 1 base and J 0 bases, leaving 16 bases between the germline ends. Germline lookup yields CDR1 SGHAT and CDR2 FQNNGV. CDR3 protein: CASSLGISAGSSYEQYF. Written as DNA, the CDR3 is TGTGCCAGCAGCTTAGGTATCTCGGCAGGAAGCTCCTACGAGCAGTACTTC. The entire variable domain, with the rest obtained from reference TRBV11-2 and TRBJ2-7, is as follows: EAGVAQSPRYKIIEKRQSVAFWCNPISGHATLYWYQQILGQGPKLLIQFQNNGVVDDSQLPKDRFSAERLKGVDSTLKIQPAKLEDSAVYLCASSLGISAGSSYEQYFGPGTRLTVT.

The chain links TRBV9 to TRBJ1-3; D ambiguous. The CDR3 length is 14 residues. Germline loops: CDR1 SGDLS, CDR2 YYNGEE. Trimming removed 2 bases at V and 0 bases at J, with 6 bases between. CDR3 DNA: TGTGCCAGCAGCGTGGGGAGCTCTGGAAACACCATATATTTT. This encodes CASSVGSSGNTIYF.

The gene calls are TRBV7-3 and TRBJ2-3; weak D call: TRBD2 (5 bases). Trimming removed 5 bases at V and 2 bases at J, with 8 bases between. CDR1 and CDR2 from the germline V gene are SGHTA and FQGTGA. The CDR3 extends over 13 amino acids. This CDR3 reads CASSQDFTDTQYF. CDR3 coding DNA: TGTGCCAGCAGCCAGGACTTCACAGATACGCAGTATTTT.

This clone has a handful of counts. V gene TRBV25-1 combines with J gene TRBJ1-6, with D possibly being TRBD1 (5 bases). This CDR3 has 14 residues. V dropped 3 bases and J dropped 8 bases, with 11 bases sitting between them. From germline, CDR1 is MGHDK and CDR2 SYGVNS. DNA for the CDR3: TGTGCCAGCAGTGACAGGGCCGGGTATTCACCCCTCCACTTT. It is translated as CASSDRAGYSPLHF.

V is TRBV6-1 and J is TRBJ2-1; D ambiguous. Trimming removed 4 bases from V and 6 bases from J, with 16 bases in between. There are 15 residues in the CDR3. Germline values: CDR1 MNHNS, CDR2 SASEGT. The CDR3 region is CASSGDFLRANEQFF. The CDR3 nucleotides read TGTGCCAGCAGTGGCGACTTTTTAAGGGCCAATGAGCAGTTCTTC.

V gene TRBV9 combines with J gene TRBJ2-5; either TRBD1 or TRBD2 may supply D (5 bases each). V dropped 0 bases and J dropped 5 bases, with 11 bases sitting between them. The length of the CDR3 is 14 residues. Per the germline V gene, CDR1 is SGDLS and CDR2 is YYNGEE. This CDR3 reads CASSVGGVGETQYF. The CDR3 DNA reads as TGTGCCAGCAGCGTAGGAGGGGTCGGTGAGACCCAGTACTTC. Full variable domain (outside the CDR3, taken from reference TRBV9 and TRBJ2-5): DSGVTQTPKHLITATGQRVTLRCSPRSGDLSVYWYQQSLDQGLQFLIQYYNGEERAKGNILERFSAQQFPDLHSELNLSSLELGDSALYFCASSVGGVGETQYFGPGTRLLVL.

This clone has only a few counts. The rearrangement joins TRBV4-1 to TRBJ1-1; D ambiguous. V lost 0 bases to trimming and J lost 8 bases, with 7 bases between them. From germline, CDR1 is MGHRA and CDR2 YSYEKL. The CDR3 extends over 12 amino acids. CDR3 region: CASSQERNEAFF. The CDR3 DNA sequence: TGCGCCAGCAGCCAAGAGCGGAACGAAGCTTTCTTT.

The chain combines TRBV6-5 with TRBJ1-2; 8 positions match TRBD1. The CDR3 covers 16 residues. CDR1 and CDR2 (germline): MNHEY, SVGAGI. Unmatched junction bases numbered 9, after V lost 2 bases and J lost 4 bases. CDR3: CASSYGIDRGLYGYTF. Here the CDR3 DNA reads TGTGCCAGCAGTTACGGCATAGACAGGGGACTCTATGGCTACACCTTC.

The rearrangement links TRBV27 to TRBJ1-5; D not certain. Germline-derived CDR1 and CDR2 are MNHEY and SMNVEV (reference sequence). Trimming took 5 bases from V and 5 from J, leaving 16 bases between them. This CDR3 is built from 15 residues. CDR3 bases: TGTGCCAGCAGTCCAGGATGGAATAGGGATCAGCCCCAGCATTTT. Amino acid sequence: CASSPGWNRDQPQHF.

The rearrangement links TRBV11-2 to TRBJ2-3; TRBD1 agrees at 7 bases. The CDR3 runs to 15 residues. Germline assignment: CDR1 SGHAT and CDR2 FQNNGV. V dropped 1 base and J dropped 5; count of bases not matched to a gene: 6. CDR3 in DNA: TGTGCCAGCAGCTTAGTAGGGGGACAGCTAGATACGCAGTATTTT. Translated: CASSLVGGQLDTQYF.

Note on this clone: One junction end does not reproduce the germline sequence, and a read error may be involved. The rearrangement joins TRBV6-5 to TRBJ2-7; D is tentatively TRBD1 or TRBD2 (5 bases each). CDR1 MNHEY and CDR2 SVGAGI come from the germline V gene. This CDR3 contains 14 residues. CDR3 bases: TGTGCCAGCACCGTCCCCGGGACGGCCTACAAGCAGTACTTC. Translated: CASTVPGTAYKQYF.

The rearrangement joins TRBV7-9 to TRBJ1-2; D gene unclear. Looked up from germline, CDR1 is SEHNR and CDR2 is FQNEAQ (reference sequence). The CDR3 loop spans 12 amino acids. The CDR3 DNA reads as TGTGTTCCCGAGGGCTGGGGCTATGGCTACACCTTC. Residues: CVPEGWGYGYTF.

The rearrangement joins TRBV6-5 to TRBJ1-1, with D perhaps TRBD1 (5 bases). The CDR3 is 13 amino acids. Trimming took 6 bases from V and 4 from J, leaving 12 bases between them. Germline assignment: CDR1 MNHEY and CDR2 SVGAGI. For the CDR3, the DNA is TGTGCCAGCAGCCCCGGGGGGTCCACTGAAGCTTTCTTT. This encodes CASSPGGSTEAFF.

The V call is TRBV6-5, the J call TRBJ1-2; the D gene is possibly TRBD1 (5 bases). The CDR3 spans 12 residues. Looked up from germline, CDR1 is MNHEY and CDR2 is SVGAGI. V lost 8 bases and J lost 7, with 14 bases in between. As DNA, the CDR3 is TGTGCCAGCGGGGGTAGGTCTAGTGGCTACACCTTC. It translates to CASGGRSSGYTF.